One and the same sample provided the 20 T cell receptor beta chains below, sequenced in a study of cytomegalovirus exposure and HLA in healthy donors. 13 Jbeta primers and 60 Vbeta primers were used for the PCR. Here immunoSEQ multiplex PCR was the method, and the copy in TCRdb shows in-frame clones only, minus some. Among roughly 100,000 clones, around 72% were seen once, and the ten largest hold around 2.1%. The sequenced sample consisted of PBMCs. These receptors came from a man in his thirties or forties in good health and CMV-seronegative.

The chain carries TRBV19 and TRBJ1-5; D uncertain. V dropped 6 bases and J dropped 7 bases, with 19 bases sitting between them. The CDR3 is 15 amino acids. Germline V gene data show CDR1 as LNHDA and CDR2 as SQIVND (reference sequence). The CDR3 DNA is TGTGCCAGTAGCCCCGGCCTGGGCGCGGGGCAGCCCCAGCATTTT. Translating gives CASSPGLGAGQPQHF.

This chain links TRBV4-1 with TRBJ2-5, with TRBD1 matching 8 bases. J lost 5 bases, V lost 2 bases, and 7 bases had no gene match. The CDR3 consists of 15 residues. Germline V CDR1 and CDR2: MGHRA, YSYEKL. The CDR3 sequence: CASSQRAGGGETQYF. CDR3 DNA sequence: TGCGCCAGCAGCCAAAGGGCAGGGGGCGGGGAGACCCAGTACTTC.

The chain couples TRBV4-2 to TRBJ1-1; maybe TRBD1 (6 bases). The V end was cut by 1 base, the J end by 3 bases, with 15 bases between. The CDR3 contains 16 residues. Germline V gene data show CDR1 as LGHNA and CDR2 as YNFKEQ. The CDR3 here is CASSQGAQGHYTEAFF. CDR3 nucleotide sequence: TGTGCCAGCAGCCAAGGAGCGCAGGGGCACTACACTGAAGCTTTCTTT.

DNA of the CDR3: TGCGCCAGCAGCTTGGCGACAGGTCCTTCCTACGAGCAGTACTTC. This sequence encodes CASSLATGPSYEQYF. This chain uses TRBV5-1 with TRBJ2-7; a possible D gene is TRBD1 (6 bases). Germline V CDR1 and CDR2: SGHRS, YFSETQ. The CDR3 spans 15 residues. Trimming cost V 0 bases and J 1 base, with 11 bases left between them.

The rearrangement uses TRBV19 and TRBJ2-3; D is perhaps TRBD2 (5 bases). Trimming shortened V by 4 bases and J by 4 bases, and 12 bases separated the two germline ends. CDR1 LNHDA and CDR2 SQIVND come from the germline V gene (reference sequence). This CDR3 comprises 14 residues. The CDR3 is CASSSGSSADTQYF. CDR3 nucleotides: TGTGCCAGTAGTAGCGGGTCGTCGGCAGATACGCAGTATTTT.

The chain is built from TRBV9 and TRBJ2-2; TRBD2 matches at 10 bases. The V gene end was trimmed by 0 bases and the J gene end by 7 bases; junction bases not matched to a gene: 6. CDR3 size: 16 residues. Germline values: CDR1 SGDLS, CDR2 YYNGEE. The CDR3 bases are TGTGCCAGCAGCGTAGTAGCGGGAGGCGAGGGCGGGGAGCTGTTTTTT. Amino acids: CASSVVAGGEGGELFF.

The chain recombines TRBV5-5 with TRBJ2-3, with 10 nucleotides matching TRBD1. Germline CDR1 is SGHKS and CDR2 is YYEKEE (reference sequence). V gave up 0 bases and J gave up 1 base; unmatched junction bases: 8. The CDR3 is made up of 18 amino acids. For the CDR3, the DNA is TGTGCCAGCAGCTTGGTGGGCGACAGGGGGCTGCGCACAGATACGCAGTATTTT. The encoded protein is CASSLVGDRGLRTDTQYF. Looking up the rest from reference TRBV5-5 and TRBJ2-3 gives the full variable domain: DAGVTQSPTHLIKTRGQQVTLRCSPISGHKSVSWYQQVLGQGPQFIFQYYEKEERGRGNFPDRFSARQFPNYSSELNVNALLLGDSALYLCASSLVGDRGLRTDTQYFGPGTRLTVL.

The V call is TRBV28, the J call TRBJ1-2; 7 bases fit TRBD1. Looked up from germline, CDR1 is MDHEN and CDR2 is SYDVKM. V shed 4 bases, J shed 2 bases, and the junction held 4 bases outside the gene matches. There are 14 residues in the CDR3. The CDR3 spells CASSWDRRNYGYTF. The DNA of the CDR3 is TGTGCCAGCAGTTGGGACAGACGAAACTATGGCTACACCTTC.

The chain recombines TRBV25-1 with TRBJ2-6, with D tentatively TRBD2 (6 bases). The CDR3 extends over 18 amino acids. V was cut by 0 bases and J by 0 bases, with 12 bases left in between. Germline V gene sequence: CDR1 MGHDK, CDR2 SYGVNS. The CDR3 DNA is TGTGCCAGCAGTGAATATATGGGGCGGGGCTCTGGGGCCAACGTCCTGACTTTC. Translating gives CASSEYMGRGSGANVLTF.

V gene TRBV18 combines with J gene TRBJ2-2; TRBD1 agrees at 10 bases. This CDR3 has 15 residues. J was trimmed by 6 bases and V by 3 bases; bases with no gene match: 4. Germline CDR1 reads KGHSH; CDR2 reads LQKENI. The chain's CDR3 is CASSPRDRGAGELFF. The CDR3 region has the DNA TGTGCCAGCTCACCCCGGGACAGGGGAGCCGGGGAGCTGTTTTTT.

The genes are TRBV7-9 and TRBJ2-1; 7 bases map to TRBD2. Germline V CDR1 and CDR2: SEHNR, FQNEAQ (reference sequence). V shed 4 bases, J shed 2 bases, and the junction held 5 bases outside the gene matches. The CDR3 is 15 amino acids. This CDR3 reads CASSYIGGTYNEQFF. For the CDR3, the DNA is TGTGCCAGCAGCTATATCGGGGGGACCTACAATGAGCAGTTCTTC.

The rearrangement uses TRBV4-2 and TRBJ2-5, with TRBD2 identical over 10 bases. Germline-derived CDR1 and CDR2 are LGHNA and YNFKEQ. The CDR3 has 17 amino acids. V lost 1 base to trimming and J lost 0 bases; unmatched junction nucleotides: 5. As DNA, the CDR3 is TGTGCCAGCAGCCAAGCGTTTCTAGCGGGGGACCAAGAGACCCAGTACTTC. Translation gives CASSQAFLAGDQETQYF.

This clone was seen just once. The chain couples TRBV5-6 to TRBJ2-1, with D perhaps matching TRBD2 (7 bases). The germline CDR1 and CDR2 sequences are SGHDT and YYEEEE. Trimming took off 4 bases at V and 8 bases at J, with 19 bases between the two ends. The CDR3 is made up of 15 amino acids. The CDR3 protein is CASSTGGPGNDEQFF. The CDR3 coding sequence is TGTGCCAGCAGCACCGGGGGGCCGGGAAACGATGAGCAGTTCTTC.

This rearrangement joins TRBV28 to TRBJ1-5; no definite D call. Trimming took off 6 bases at V and 7 bases at J, with 10 bases between the two ends. Germline V gene data show CDR1 as MDHEN and CDR2 as SYDVKM. CDR3 length: 12 residues. The CDR3 DNA sequence: TGTGCCAGCAGCTTCGGGTGGCAGCCCCAGCATTTT. Its protein is CASSFGWQPQHF.

The CDR3 spells CASSFWTGGNEKLFF. CDR3 DNA sequence: TGTGCCAGCAGCTTTTGGACAGGGGGTAATGAAAAACTGTTTTTT. The J gene is TRBJ1-4, the V gene TRBV7-9; 10 nucleotides agree with TRBD1. Trimming cost V 3 bases and J 4 bases; bases outside gene matches: 2. The CDR3 has 15 residues. Per germline, CDR1 SEHNR and CDR2 FQNEAQ (reference sequence).

This sequence joins TRBV2 and TRBJ1-4; maybe TRBD1 (5 bases). This CDR3 has 13 residues. Germline V lookup: CDR1 SNHLY, CDR2 FYNNEI. The V end was cut by 8 bases, the J end by 5 bases, with 12 bases between. As DNA, the CDR3 is TGTGCCAGCGGAGCAGGGCCGAATGAAAAACTGTTTTTT. It specifies CASGAGPNEKLFF.

V is TRBV7-6 and J is TRBJ1-1, with a weak D call TRBD1 (5 bases). V was pared by 2 bases and J by 5 bases, with 9 bases between. Germline V CDR1 and CDR2: SGHVS, FNYEAQ. This CDR3 has 13 residues. The CDR3 here is CASSLLGATEAFF. The CDR3 DNA follows: TGTGCCAGCAGCTTATTAGGGGCGACTGAAGCTTTCTTT.

V is TRBV18 and J is TRBJ2-2; D uncertain. V lost 2 bases to trimming and J lost 2 bases, with 6 bases between them. From germline, CDR1 is KGHSH and CDR2 LQKENI. The CDR3 runs to 14 residues. The DNA for the CDR3 is TGTGCCAGCTCACCAAATAGCAACACCGGGGAGCTGTTTTTT. Protein product: CASSPNSNTGELFF.

The genes are TRBV6-6 and TRBJ1-5; 7 nucleotides line up with TRBD1. CDR1 is MNHNY, CDR2 SVGAGI, per germline (reference sequence). Losses at the gene ends were 5 bases for V and 7 bases for J; bases not matched to a gene: 5. The CDR3 totals 13 residues. CDR3 sequence: CASSTQGKQPQHF. The CDR3, as DNA: TGTGCCAGCAGTACACAGGGGAAGCAGCCCCAGCATTTT.

This chain connects TRBV7-3 to TRBJ2-3; 9 nucleotides align to TRBD1. The trim removed 4 bases at V and 0 bases at J, leaving 14 bases unmatched. The length of the CDR3 is 19 residues. Germline CDR1 SGHTA, CDR2 FQGTGA. This CDR3 reads CASSSPPAGQGSSTDTQYF. The CDR3 DNA reads as TGTGCCAGCAGCTCGCCTCCGGCGGGACAGGGTTCTAGCACAGATACGCAGTATTTT.